This TCR beta chain was identified during a study of prognosis after radiotherapy for stage I lung cancer. Study summary: Aged about 53 to 84 years, with a median of approximately 74 years, the patients were roughly 14 men and a handful of women. There were a few patients who developed distant metastases (median around seven months) after radiotherapy, while roughly 15 showed no significant progression.

This clonotype was picked up many times. The CDR3 has 12 amino acids. V shed 3 bases and J shed 13 bases, with 13 bases lying between them. Germline V lookup: CDR1 SGHVS, CDR2 FNYEAQ. Two-round multiplex PCR, the amplification method, yielded TCR beta CDR3 from genomic DNA. First-round PCR amplification was performed with primers specific to each TRBV and TRBJ gene. TCRdb recomputed calls from the multiplex PCR reads with MiXCR, one row per CDR3 protein. The data show approximately 30,000 distinct CDR3 sequences, less than 40% seen once. This sequence was found in a donor over 45 with non-small cell lung cancer. The specimen comprised PBMCs, sampled before or after stereotactic body radiation therapy (not recorded which). This chain connects TRBV7-6 to TRBJ2-1; TRBD1 or TRBD2 may be the D gene (5 bases each). The CDR3 DNA reads TGTGCCAGCAGCTTGGGAGAGACAGCCCAGTTCTTC. This codes for CASSLGETAQFF.